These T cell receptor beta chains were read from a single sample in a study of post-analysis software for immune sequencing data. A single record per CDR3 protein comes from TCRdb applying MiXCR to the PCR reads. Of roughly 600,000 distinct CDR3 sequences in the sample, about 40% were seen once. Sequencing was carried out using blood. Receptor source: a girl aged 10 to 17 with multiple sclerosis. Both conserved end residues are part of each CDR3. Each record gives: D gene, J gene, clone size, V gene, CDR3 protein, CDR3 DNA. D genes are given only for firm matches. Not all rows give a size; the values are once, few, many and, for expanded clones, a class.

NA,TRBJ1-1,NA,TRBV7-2,CASSWSMGVNTEAFF,TGTGCCAGCAGCTGGAGCATGGGAGTGAACACTGAAGCTTTCTTT
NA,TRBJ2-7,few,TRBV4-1,CASRLGTFSYEQYF,TGCGCCAGCAGGCTCGGGACATTTTCCTACGAGCAGTACTTC
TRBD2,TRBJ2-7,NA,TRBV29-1,CSVDGGEQYF,TGCAGCGTGGACGGGGGGGAGCAGTACTTC
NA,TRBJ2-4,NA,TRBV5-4,CASSPRQRNIQYF,TGTGCCAGCAGCCCCCGACAGAGAAACATTCAGTACTTC
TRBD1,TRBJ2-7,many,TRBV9,CASSVTGSSYEQYF,TGTGCCAGCAGCGTGACAGGGAGCTCCTACGAGCAGTACTTC
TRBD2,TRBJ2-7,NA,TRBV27,CASSPLLSSGGSKSYEQYF,TGTGCCAGCAGTCCCCTACTTAGTAGCGGGGGGTCAAAGTCCTACGAGCAGTACTTC
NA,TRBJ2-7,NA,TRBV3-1,CASSQDSSGLYEQYF,TGTGCCAGCAGCCAAGATAGCAGCGGCCTTTACGAGCAGTACTTC
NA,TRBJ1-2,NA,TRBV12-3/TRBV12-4,CASSSRTANCGYTF,TGTGCCAGCAGTTCTCGGACAGCTAACTGTGGCTACACCTTC
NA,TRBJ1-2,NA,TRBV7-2,CASSLGPKGYTF,TGTGCCAGCAGCTTAGGTCCTAAGGGCTACACCTTC
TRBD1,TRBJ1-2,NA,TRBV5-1,CASSRRDSTGYTF,TGCGCCAGCAGCAGACGGGACAGTACGGGCTACACCTTC
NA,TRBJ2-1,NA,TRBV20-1,CSARSGRDHNEQFF,TGCAGTGCTAGATCGGGAAGAGATCACAATGAGCAGTTCTTC
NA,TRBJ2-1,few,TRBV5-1,CASSLYEGGSSYNEQFF,TGCGCCAGCAGCTTGTATGAGGGAGGTAGCTCCTACAATGAGCAGTTCTTC
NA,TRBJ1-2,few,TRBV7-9,CASSLGGGFYGYTF,TGTGCCAGCAGCTTAGGAGGCGGGTTCTATGGCTACACCTTC
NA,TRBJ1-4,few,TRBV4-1,CASLSVVGRNEKLFF,TGCGCCAGCCTCTCTGTTGTGGGTAGAAATGAAAAACTGTTTTTT
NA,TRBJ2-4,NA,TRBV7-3,CASSLGGPAKYF,TGTGCCAGCAGCTTAGGGGGGCCCGCGAAGTACTTC
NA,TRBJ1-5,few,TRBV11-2,CASSLGPVNQPQHF,TGTGCCAGCAGCTTAGGCCCGGTTAATCAGCCCCAGCATTTT
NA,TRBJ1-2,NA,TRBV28,CASTGNGNYGYTF,TGTGCCAGCACTGGGAACGGAAACTATGGCTACACCTTC
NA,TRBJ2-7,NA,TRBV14,CASSQGWSGHRGGEQYF,TGTGCCAGCAGCCAAGGGTGGTCAGGACACCGAGGGGGCGAGCAGTACTTC
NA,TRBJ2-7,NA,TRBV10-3,CAISVDGAYEQYF,TGTGCCATCAGTGTCGACGGAGCCTACGAGCAGTACTTC
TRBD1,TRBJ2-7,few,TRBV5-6,CASSLGQGPGRPYEQYF,TGTGCCAGCAGCCTCGGACAGGGGCCGGGACGGCCTTACGAGCAGTACTTC
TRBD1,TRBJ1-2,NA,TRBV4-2,CASSQVGVQGVHGYTF,TGTGCCAGCAGCCAAGTCGGCGTACAGGGGGTTCATGGCTACACCTTC
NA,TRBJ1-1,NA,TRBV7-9,CTSSLARTGYTEAFF,TGTACCAGCAGCTTAGCCAGAACAGGGTACACTGAAGCTTTCTTT
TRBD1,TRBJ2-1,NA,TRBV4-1,CASSQEGQGSYNEQFF,TGCGCCAGCAGCCAAGAGGGACAGGGCTCCTACAATGAGCAGTTCTTC
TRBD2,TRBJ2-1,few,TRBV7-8,CASSRAGGRGEQFF,TGTGCCAGCAGTCGAGCGGGAGGAAGGGGTGAGCAGTTCTTC
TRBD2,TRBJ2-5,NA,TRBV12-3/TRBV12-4,CASSGPAGGEETQYF,TGTGCCAGCAGTGGCCCAGCGGGGGGGGAAGAGACCCAGTACTTC
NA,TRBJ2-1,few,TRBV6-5,CASSGPRQAYNEQFF,TGTGCCAGCAGTGGTCCTCGACAGGCTTACAATGAGCAGTTCTTC
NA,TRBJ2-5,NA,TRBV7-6,CASSPGERETQYF,TGTGCCAGCAGCCCGGGGGAGAGGGAGACCCAGTACTTC
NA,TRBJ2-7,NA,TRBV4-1,CASSQGGQQYF,TGCGCCAGCAGCCAGGGGGGTCAGCAGTACTTC
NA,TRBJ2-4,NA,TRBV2,CASSFRHLAKNIQYF,TGTGCCAGCAGCTTTCGACATCTAGCCAAAAACATTCAGTACTTC
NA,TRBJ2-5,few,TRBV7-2,CASSADLETQYF,TGTGCCAGCAGCGCGGACTTAGAGACCCAGTACTTC
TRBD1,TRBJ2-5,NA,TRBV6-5,CASTDRGRETQYF,TGTGCCAGCACCGACAGGGGTCGGGAGACCCAGTACTTC
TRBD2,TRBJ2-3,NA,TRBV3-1,CASSPRPGLATDTQYF,TGTGCCAGCAGCCCGCGCCCGGGACTAGCGACAGATACGCAGTATTTT
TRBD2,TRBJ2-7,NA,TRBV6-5,CASSHRTSGAYEQYF,TGTGCCAGCAGTCACCGGACTAGCGGAGCCTACGAGCAGTACTTC
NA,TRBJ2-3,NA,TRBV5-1,CASSPGVHSGDTQYF,TGCGCCAGCAGCCCGGGCGTTCATAGTGGAGATACGCAGTATTTT
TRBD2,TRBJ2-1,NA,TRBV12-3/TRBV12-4,CASSRAGGYNEQFF,TGTGCCAGCAGTCGAGCGGGAGGGTACAATGAGCAGTTCTTC
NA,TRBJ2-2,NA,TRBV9,CASSVLQATGELFF,TGTGCCAGCAGCGTGTTACAGGCCACCGGGGAGCTGTTTTTT
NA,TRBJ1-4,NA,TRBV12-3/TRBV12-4,CASADDEKRFF,TGTGCCAGCGCCGACGATGAAAAACGGTTTTTT
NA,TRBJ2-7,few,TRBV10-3,CAISADRSRDEQYF,TGTGCCATCAGCGCCGACAGGAGTAGGGACGAGCAGTACTTC
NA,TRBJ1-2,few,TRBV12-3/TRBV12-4,CASSLYGYTF,TGTGCCAGCAGTTTATATGGCTACACCTTC
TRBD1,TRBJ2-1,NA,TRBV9,CASTPGQGKYNEQFF,TGTGCCAGCACCCCTGGACAGGGCAAATACAATGAGCAGTTCTTC
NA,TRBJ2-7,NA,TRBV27,CASSLFGEQYF,TGTGCCAGCAGTTTATTTGGCGAGCAGTACTTC
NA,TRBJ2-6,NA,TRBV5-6,CASSHGVGRLSGANVRTF,TGTGCCAGCAGCCATGGCGTCGGTAGACTCTCTGGGGCCAACGTCCGGACTTTC
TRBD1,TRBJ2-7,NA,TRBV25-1,CASSESWTGRYEQYF,TGTGCCAGCAGTGAATCGTGGACAGGGCGCTACGAGCAGTACTTC
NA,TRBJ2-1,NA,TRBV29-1,CSHNGGDRANNEQFF,TGCAGCCACAACGGGGGGGACAGGGCGAACAATGAGCAGTTCTTC
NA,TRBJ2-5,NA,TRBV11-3,CASSLVSGTQYF,TGTGCCAGCAGCTTAGTTTCTGGGACCCAGTACTTC
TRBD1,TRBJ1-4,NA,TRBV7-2,CASSRGGVDEKLFF,TGTGCCAGCAGCCGAGGGGGCGTGGATGAAAAACTGTTTTTT
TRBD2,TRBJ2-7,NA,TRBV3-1,CASSHQTSGSYEQYF,TGTGCCAGCAGCCACCAAACTAGCGGGAGCTACGAGCAGTACTTC
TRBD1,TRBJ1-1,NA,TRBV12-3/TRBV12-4,CASSLQGVTEAFF,TGTGCCAGCAGTCTCCAGGGGGTCACTGAAGCTTTCTTT
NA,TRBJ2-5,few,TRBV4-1,CASSQVTHQETQYF,TGCGCCAGCAGCCAAGTAACTCATCAAGAGACCCAGTACTTC
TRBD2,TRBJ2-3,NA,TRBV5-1,CASSLEGGSIDTQYF,TGCGCCAGCAGCTTGGAGGGCGGGAGCATAGATACGCAGTATTTT
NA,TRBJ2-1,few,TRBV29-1,CSVTPTPYNEQFF,TGCAGCGTTACCCCTACCCCCTACAATGAGCAGTTCTTC
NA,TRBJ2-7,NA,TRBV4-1,CASSQDPGDYEQYF,TGCGCCAGCAGCCAAGATCCAGGGGACTACGAGCAGTACTTC
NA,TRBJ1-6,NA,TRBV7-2,CASSLVPGFNSPLHF,TGTGCCAGCAGCTTAGTTCCGGGCTTCAATTCACCCCTCCACTTT
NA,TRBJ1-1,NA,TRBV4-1,CASSHSLLGEISEAFF,TGCGCCAGCAGCCACTCACTTCTGGGAGAGATCTCTGAAGCTTTCTTT
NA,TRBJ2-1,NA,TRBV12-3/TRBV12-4,CASSLTGVYNEQFF,TGTGCCAGCAGTTTGACGGGGGTCTACAATGAGCAGTTCTTC
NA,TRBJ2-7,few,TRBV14,CASSQVRQSYEQYF,TGTGCCAGCAGCCAAGTAAGACAGTCCTACGAGCAGTACTTC